Shown below are 24 T cell receptor beta chains from a single sample sequenced in a study of blood T cell repertoires in COVID-19. Profiling relied on immunoSEQ multiplex PCR, and the TCRdb table lists in-frame clones only, not all of them. The repertoire consists of more than 300,000 clones, with roughly 86% occurring once and the leading ten covering around 1.5%. Sequenced: peripheral blood. These receptors were taken from a woman aged 45-65 years with acute or convalescent COVID-19.

This sequence joins TRBV24-1 and TRBJ2-7; no clear D gene. Deletions cut 9 bases from V and 6 bases from J, with 17 bases between. Per the germline V gene, CDR1 is KGHDR and CDR2 is SFDVKD. The length of the CDR3 is 13 residues. The CDR3 coding sequence is TGTGCCACCGGAAGCGACTGGTCCCCCGAGCAGTACTTC. The encoded protein is CATGSDWSPEQYF.

This clone was observed a single time. V is TRBV5-1 and J is TRBJ1-3; the match to TRBD1 covers 8 bases. Germline-derived CDR1 and CDR2 are SGHRS and YFSETQ. This CDR3 comprises 17 residues. J was trimmed by 2 bases and V by 2 bases; bases with no gene match: 9. The CDR3 loop is CASSLRTGTSPGNTIYF. CDR3 DNA: TGCGCCAGCAGCTTACGGACAGGGACGTCTCCTGGAAACACCATATATTTT. The whole variable domain, remainder taken from reference TRBV5-1 and TRBJ1-3, is KAGVTQTPRYLIKTRGQQVTLSCSPISGHRSVSWYQQTPGQGLQFLFEYFSETQRNKGNFPGRFSGRQFSNSRSEMNVSTLELGDSALYLCASSLRTGTSPGNTIYFGEGSWLTVV.

Turning to this clone: The same CDR3 also results from other DNA sequences found in this sample. The chain carries TRBV9 and TRBJ2-1; D is possibly TRBD1 (6 bases). V lost 0 bases and J 5 bases, leaving 9 bases between the germline ends. The germline gives CDR1 SGDLS, CDR2 YYNGEE. The CDR3 is made up of 14 amino acids. The CDR3 region has the DNA TGTGCCAGCAGCGTAGCAGGGGCCAACAATGAGCAGTTCTTC. Its protein is CASSVAGANNEQFF.

The chain uses TRBV28 and TRBJ2-6; D remains unclear. CDR3 length: 13 amino acids. Germline V gene data show CDR1 as MDHEN and CDR2 as SYDVKM. In DNA form, the CDR3 reads TGTGCTGAGCGAGGTTCAGGGGCCAACGTCCTGACTTTC. Translating gives CAERGSGANVLTF.

J is TRBJ1-5 and V is TRBV18; unclear D gene. This CDR3 comprises 17 residues. The germline gives CDR1 KGHSH, CDR2 LQKENI. V was cut by 1 base and J by 4 bases, with 17 bases left in between. Written as DNA, the CDR3 is TGTGCCAGCTCACCACAAGTGAGTGGGAGGGCGAATCAGCCCCAGCATTTT. This translates into CASSPQVSGRANQPQHF.

About this clone itself: At one end the junction does not follow the germline gene, possibly because of a read error. This chain uses TRBV30 with TRBJ1-2; no clear D gene. The CDR3 length is 10 residues. Germline assignment: CDR1 GTSNPN and CDR2 SVGIG (reference sequence). The DNA for the CDR3 is TGTGCCTGGAGTGTAGCGGTGCTCGCCTTC. Protein sequence: CAWSVAVLAF.

V and J are TRBV28 and TRBJ2-7; 7 bases are shared with TRBD2. Per the germline V gene, CDR1 is MDHEN and CDR2 is SYDVKM. The CDR3 contains 14 residues. The J segment lost 3 bases and the V segment lost 5 bases, leaving 7 bases of the junction unmatched. The CDR3 coding sequence is TGTGCCAGCAGTACGGCGGGAGAAGACTACGAGCAGTACTTC. Translated, it gives CASSTAGEDYEQYF.

A single count supports this clone. The gene calls are TRBV3-1 (or the pseudogene TRBV3-2) and TRBJ2-7; 7 positions agree with TRBD2. CDR3 length: 13 residues. Unmatched junction bases numbered 2, after V lost 5 bases and J lost 1 base. Germline CDR1 is LGHDT and CDR2 is YNNKEL (reference sequence). The CDR3 spells CASSWDYSYEQYF. CDR3 bases: TGTGCCAGCAGCTGGGACTATTCCTACGAGCAGTACTTC.

This chain links TRBV5-4 with TRBJ2-7, with 10 bases that match TRBD2. J gave up 6 bases and V 0 bases, and 3 bases lay outside the gene matches. Germline V gene data show CDR1 as SGHNT and CDR2 as YYREEE (reference sequence). The CDR3 contains 14 residues. CDR3 sequence reads: CASSLVASGSEQYF. The CDR3 region has the DNA TGTGCCAGCAGCTTGGTGGCTAGCGGGAGCGAGCAGTACTTC.

A single count supports this clone. This rearrangement joins TRBV24-1 to TRBJ2-7, with 7 bases lining up with TRBD1. The CDR3 is made up of 16 amino acids. The V and J ends lost 3 bases and 6 bases, in that order; junction bases with no gene match: 13. The germline gives CDR1 KGHDR, CDR2 SFDVKD. CDR3 coding DNA: TGTGCCACCAGTGATCCAGGGGCTACAGGGGCGGGCGAGCAGTACTTC. Translation: CATSDPGATGAGEQYF.

The chain carries TRBV19 and TRBJ1-2; D perhaps matches TRBD1 (5 bases). This CDR3 contains 13 residues. Germline values: CDR1 LNHDA, CDR2 SQIVND (reference sequence). V was trimmed by 3 bases and J by 8 bases, leaving 13 bases between them. The CDR3 sequence is CASSIGGAEGYTF. The CDR3 DNA reads as TGTGCCAGTAGTATTGGAGGGGCGGAGGGCTACACCTTC.

The genes are TRBV5-1 and TRBJ2-7, with 8 positions matching TRBD2. V shed 1 base, J shed 7 bases, and the junction held 22 bases outside the gene matches. Looked up from germline, CDR1 is SGHRS and CDR2 is YFSETQ. The length of the CDR3 is 19 residues. CDR3 loop: CASSLPSGRGEGVVSEQYF. CDR3 bases: TGCGCCAGCAGCTTGCCGAGCGGGAGAGGGGAGGGAGTTGTGAGTGAGCAGTACTTC.

This clone has just one count. The chain combines TRBV10-3 with TRBJ2-1; D is perhaps TRBD1 (6 bases). Germline V gene data show CDR1 as ENHRY and CDR2 as SYGVKD. V lost 4 bases to trimming and J lost 9 bases, with 19 bases between them. There are 15 residues in the CDR3. The CDR3 reads CAISGIGTILGEQFF. The CDR3 DNA follows: TGTGCCATCAGTGGGATAGGGACAATCCTCGGTGAGCAGTTCTTC.

The chain couples TRBV27 to TRBJ2-5; 7 bases are shared with TRBD1. CDR1 and CDR2 (germline): MNHEY, SMNVEV (reference sequence). The trim removed 8 bases at V and 1 base at J, leaving 4 bases unmatched. There are 13 residues in the CDR3. CDR3: CASSDRIQETQYF. The DNA of the CDR3 is TGTGCCAGCTCGGACAGGATCCAAGAGACCCAGTACTTC.

This clone was recorded at least ten times. This chain uses TRBV19 with TRBJ2-3, with D possibly being TRBD1 (6 bases). Germline V gene sequence: CDR1 LNHDA, CDR2 SQIVND (reference sequence). The CDR3 is 15 amino acids. V lost 7 bases, J lost 0 bases, and 14 bases lay in between. As DNA, the CDR3 is TGTGCCAGTACCCACAGGGTTTTGAGCACAGATACGCAGTATTTT. Residues: CASTHRVLSTDTQYF. Supplemented by reference TRBV19 and TRBJ2-3, the full variable domain reads DGGITQSPKYLFRKEGQNVTLSCEQNLNHDAMYWYRQDPGQGLRLIYYSQIVNDFQKGDIAEGYSVSREKKESFPLTVTSAQKNPTAFYLCASTHRVLSTDTQYFGPGTRLTVL.

The J gene is TRBJ1-2, the V gene TRBV9, with unresolved D. The CDR3 totals 16 residues. V was pared by 0 bases and J by 0 bases, with 12 bases between. CDR1 is SGDLS and CDR2 is YYNGEE in the germline V gene. The CDR3 DNA follows: TGTGCCAGCAGCGTAGGTCCGGGGTGGGCTAACTATGGCTACACCTTC. Translated, it gives CASSVGPGWANYGYTF. The entire variable domain, with the rest obtained from reference TRBV9 and TRBJ1-2, is as follows: DSGVTQTPKHLITATGQRVTLRCSPRSGDLSVYWYQQSLDQGLQFLIQYYNGEERAKGNILERFSAQQFPDLHSELNLSSLELGDSALYFCASSVGPGWANYGYTFGSGTRLTVV.

V usage is TRBV27 and J usage is TRBJ1-1; the D gene is possibly TRBD1 (6 bases). The V end was cut by 6 bases, the J end by 12 bases, with 20 bases between. This CDR3 has 13 amino acids. Germline assignment: CDR1 MNHEY and CDR2 SMNVEV (reference sequence). In nucleotides, the CDR3 is TGTGCCAGCAGCCAGGGGAGTGGCGTAAGATCTTTCTTT. It codes for CASSQGSGVRSFF.

V and J are TRBV19 and TRBJ2-1; no clear D. The CDR3 is 16 amino acids. Germline lookup yields CDR1 LNHDA and CDR2 SQIVND (reference sequence). Trimming pared 5 bases from V and 3 bases from J, leaving 17 bases between. The CDR3 here is CASSSRLGSLYNEQFF. The CDR3 DNA sequence: TGTGCCAGTAGTTCGCGACTCGGTTCACTCTACAATGAGCAGTTCTTC. The full variable domain, completed using reference TRBV19 and TRBJ2-1, is DGGITQSPKYLFRKEGQNVTLSCEQNLNHDAMYWYRQDPGQGLRLIYYSQIVNDFQKGDIAEGYSVSREKKESFPLTVTSAQKNPTAFYLCASSSRLGSLYNEQFFGPGTRLTVL.

The chain links TRBV7-8 to TRBJ2-3; no firm D call. The V gene's germline CDR1 is SGHVS and CDR2 FQNEAQ. The CDR3 consists of 12 residues. Deletions cut 2 bases from V and 6 bases from J, with 6 bases between. The CDR3 reads CASSLSVDTQYF. The CDR3, as DNA: TGTGCCAGCAGCTTAAGCGTCGATACGCAGTATTTT.

The chain is built from TRBV28 and TRBJ2-7, with 7 nucleotides matching TRBD2. V was pared by 6 bases and J by 4 bases, with 3 bases of the junction left unmatched. The CDR3 loop spans 12 amino acids. Germline V gene sequence: CDR1 MDHEN, CDR2 SYDVKM. In DNA form, the CDR3 reads TGTGCCAGCAGCAGCGGGGCTTACGAGCAGTACTTC. It codes for CASSSGAYEQYF.

This chain joins TRBV28 and TRBJ1-4; D ambiguous. CDR1 MDHEN and CDR2 SYDVKM come from the germline V gene. The CDR3 is 12 residues long. V dropped 6 bases and J dropped 7 bases, with 9 bases sitting between them. CDR3 amino acids: CASSYEGEKLFF. In nucleotides, the CDR3 is TGTGCCAGCAGCTATGAGGGTGAAAAACTGTTTTTT.

The CDR3, as DNA: TGTGCCAGTAGTACAGGGACAGGAAATTTGGGAGAGCAGTACTTC. Translating gives CASSTGTGNLGEQYF. V is TRBV19 and J is TRBJ2-7, with TRBD1 identical over 8 bases. The CDR3 is 15 residues long. After removal of 4 bases from V and 7 bases from J, the junction contained 12 bases not matched to a gene. CDR1 LNHDA and CDR2 SQIVND come from the germline V gene (reference sequence).

This clone was counted once. The rearrangement uses TRBV3-1 (or the pseudogene TRBV3-2) and TRBJ2-3, with a weak D call TRBD2 (5 bases). V lost 0 bases, J lost 2 bases, and 18 bases lay in between. This CDR3 contains 18 residues. Germline V gives CDR1 LGHDT, CDR2 YNNKEL (reference sequence). CDR3 protein: CASSQELGGGGLTDTQYF. The CDR3 coding sequence is TGTGCCAGCAGCCAAGAACTCGGCGGAGGCGGGCTCACAGATACGCAGTATTTT.

This clone was seen only once. CDR3 in DNA: TGTGCCAGCAGTTACGTCAGGAGCGGTGATAACTATGGCTACACCTTC. Encoded protein: CASSYVRSGDNYGYTF. The rearrangement uses TRBV6-5 and TRBJ1-2; D is unresolved. Deletions cut 2 bases from V and 1 base from J, with 14 bases between. CDR1 and CDR2 from the germline V gene are MNHEY and SVGAGI. The length of the CDR3 is 16 residues.